The 24 T cell receptor beta chains below all came from one sample that was sequenced in a study of blood T cells in healthy people across ages. It was with a sample-barcoded 5' primer and a J-beta primer mix that a second PCR of roughly 6 to 12 cycles was run. TCRdb itself ran the 5' RACE reads through MiXCR, one entry per CDR3 protein. The sample has about 800,000 distinct CDR3 sequences, approximately 25% seen once. The sample also formed part of further work on T cells of mothers and their children.

The sequenced material came from blood. These receptors originate from a boy younger than 18 in good health.

This chain uses TRBV3-1 with TRBJ2-2; D gene ambiguous. Deletions cut 2 bases from V and 3 bases from J, with 10 bases between. The CDR3 totals 15 residues. CDR1 and CDR2 (germline): LGHDT, YNNKEL (reference sequence). The DNA for the CDR3 is TGTGCCAGCAGCCAAAACCAGGTCGACACCGGGGAGCTGTTTTTT. It specifies CASSQNQVDTGELFF.

This clonotype occurred a few times. J is TRBJ2-1 and V is TRBV7-3, with D unclear. The CDR3 extends over 13 amino acids. The germline CDR1 and CDR2 sequences are SGHTA and FQGTGA. V was clipped by 4 bases and J by 4 bases, with 8 bases between them. In DNA, the CDR3 is TGTGCCAGCAGCTCACAGCCTTACAATGAGCAGTTCTTC. Translated, it gives CASSSQPYNEQFF.

The gene calls are TRBV6-1 and TRBJ2-3; D not resolved. Trimming stripped 3 bases from V and 0 bases from J, with 7 bases between. Germline-derived CDR1 and CDR2 are MNHNS and SASEGT. The CDR3 is made up of 14 amino acids. The CDR3 is CASSDIPSTDTQYF. The CDR3 DNA reads as TGTGCCAGCAGTGACATACCTAGCACAGATACGCAGTATTTT.

This clonotype came up a few times. The chain is built from TRBV27 and TRBJ2-5, with 8 positions matching TRBD2. CDR1 is MNHEY and CDR2 is SMNVEV in the germline V gene (reference sequence). This CDR3 is 15 amino acids long. The ends lost 4 bases at V and 6 bases at J; junction bases unmatched: 10. CDR3 loop: CASSWGSGGLQTQYF. CDR3 coding DNA: TGTGCCAGCAGTTGGGGCAGCGGGGGCCTACAGACCCAGTACTTC.

The chain couples TRBV28 to TRBJ2-1; D may be TRBD1 (6 bases). The length of the CDR3 is 14 residues. Germline V CDR1 and CDR2: MDHEN, SYDVKM. The V and J ends lost 6 bases and 10 bases respectively, with 19 bases between them. The CDR3 spells CASSRTTTRGEQFF. DNA of the CDR3: TGTGCCAGCAGCCGGACCACGACAAGGGGGGAGCAGTTCTTC.

The chain combines TRBV25-1 with TRBJ2-7; 9 nucleotides agree with TRBD1. This CDR3 contains 15 residues. CDR1 MGHDK and CDR2 SYGVNS come from the germline V gene. The ends lost 0 bases at V and 4 bases at J; junction bases unmatched: 4. CDR3 sequence (DNA): TGTGCCAGCAGTGAATACACAGGGGGCCTTTACGAGCAGTACTTC. Translation: CASSEYTGGLYEQYF.

This clonotype has more than one count but fewer than ten. The rearrangement links TRBV12-3 or TRBV12-4 to TRBJ2-5; 7 bases match TRBD2. The CDR3 loop spans 15 amino acids. Unmatched junction bases numbered 8, after V lost 5 bases and J lost 2 bases. Written as DNA, the CDR3 is TGTGCCAGCAGTGCCACTTGGCGGGGGCAAGAGACCCAGTACTTC. It translates to CASSATWRGQETQYF.

Only a few counts were recorded for this clonotype. CDR3 DNA sequence: TGTGCCAGCAGCTTAGTTGGGACTAGCGGGATTGGGGAAGAGACCCAGTACTTC. Protein sequence: CASSLVGTSGIGEETQYF. V usage is TRBV7-2 and J usage is TRBJ2-5, with 13 bases that match TRBD2. Germline loops: CDR1 SGHTA, CDR2 FQGNSA. With V trimmed by 1 base and J by 3 bases, 8 bases remained unmatched. The length of the CDR3 is 18 residues.

V and J are TRBV5-1 and TRBJ2-1; 11 nucleotides agree with TRBD2. In germline, CDR1 is SGHRS, CDR2 YFSETQ. The CDR3 runs to 13 residues. Trimming took 3 bases from V and 12 from J; bases not matched to a gene: 5. The CDR3 loop reads CASSSQLAGVQFF. Written as DNA, the CDR3 is TGCGCCAGCAGCTCGCAACTAGCGGGGGTGCAGTTCTTC.

On this clonotype itself: An end of the junction does not agree with germline; a read error may underlie this. The V and J genes are TRBV12-3 or TRBV12-4 and TRBJ1-4; D is possibly TRBD1 (5 bases). CDR3 length: 15 residues. As DNA, the CDR3 is TGTGCCAGCAGCCTAGCGGGGCGAACTAATGAACAACTGTTTTTT. Translation: CASSLAGRTNEQLFF.

The chain couples TRBV7-9 to TRBJ2-5; 9 nucleotides agree with TRBD2. Germline loops: CDR1 SEHNR, CDR2 FQNEAQ (reference sequence). The CDR3 runs 15 residues. V dropped 5 bases and J dropped 5; count of bases not matched to a gene: 9. CDR3 sequence: CASSPRLAAGETQYF. The CDR3, as DNA: TGTGCCAGCAGCCCCAGACTAGCGGCAGGGGAGACCCAGTACTTC. The full variable domain, with the rest looked up from reference TRBV7-9 and TRBJ2-5, is DTGVSQNPRHKITKRGQNVTFRCDPISEHNRLYWYRQTLGQGPEFLTYFQNEAQLEKSRLLSDRFSAERPKGSFSTLEIQRTEQGDSAMYLCASSPRLAAGETQYFGPGTRLLVL.

This clonotype was detected only once. The chain links TRBV4-1 to TRBJ1-1; D perhaps matches TRBD1 (5 bases). This CDR3 is 15 amino acids long. The germline V gene has CDR1 MGHRA and CDR2 YSYEKL. Trimming removed 3 bases at V and 1 base at J, with 12 bases between. The CDR3 here is CASSHQGTGNTEAFF. The CDR3 region has the DNA TGCGCCAGCAGCCACCAAGGGACGGGGAACACTGAAGCTTTCTTT.

The rearrangement links TRBV10-3 to TRBJ2-5; a weak D match, TRBD2 (6 bases). CDR1 ENHRY and CDR2 SYGVKD come from the germline V gene. CDR3 size: 12 residues. V lost 6 bases to trimming and J lost 7 bases, with 12 bases between them. The CDR3 loop is CAIRGAEGTQYF. For the CDR3, the DNA is TGTGCCATCAGGGGTGCGGAGGGGACCCAGTACTTC.

This clonotype was seen only a few times. The chain uses TRBV20-1 and TRBJ2-5; 8 bases are shared with TRBD1. The J call is in doubt because the DNA end fits TRBJ2-7 better. The V gene's germline CDR1 is DFQATT and CDR2 SNEGSKA (reference sequence). CDR3 length equals 13 residues. The CDR3 protein is CSAPSRGPLEQYF. The CDR3 DNA reads TGCAGTGCACCCAGCAGGGGGCCCCTCGAGCAGTACTTC.

The J gene is TRBJ2-5, the V gene TRBV6-6; 7 bases are shared with TRBD2. In germline, CDR1 is MNHNY, CDR2 SVGAGI (reference sequence). After removal of 4 bases from V and 5 bases from J, the junction contained 10 bases not matched to a gene. The CDR3 length is 15 residues. As DNA, the CDR3 is TGTGCCAGCAGTTCCAGCGGGGCTGGGGAGGAGACCCAGTACTTC. Translated: CASSSSGAGEETQYF.

This clonotype was observed many times. V is TRBV3-1 and J is TRBJ2-4; the D is unclear. Trimming left V 3 bases short and J 0 bases short, with 9 bases between. The CDR3 consists of 15 residues. CDR1 and CDR2 from the germline V gene are LGHDT and YNNKEL (reference sequence). CDR3: CASSHRTVAKNIQYF. DNA of the CDR3: TGTGCCAGCAGCCACCGGACCGTAGCCAAAAACATTCAGTACTTC.

The chain's CDR3 is CASSPGTSGRAYNEQFF. CDR3 bases: TGTGCCAGCAGCCCCGGGACTAGCGGGAGGGCCTACAATGAGCAGTTCTTC. The rearrangement joins TRBV12-3 or TRBV12-4 to TRBJ2-1; 16 bases agree with TRBD2. The CDR3 covers 17 residues. The V gene end was trimmed by 6 bases and the J gene end by 2 bases; junction bases not matched to a gene: 4.

Ten or more counts support this clonotype. V usage is TRBV28 and J usage is TRBJ2-7; D is unclear. Trimming stripped 2 bases from V and 3 bases from J, with 17 bases between. In germline, CDR1 is MDHEN, CDR2 SYDVKM. The CDR3 has 16 residues. The CDR3 reads CASSLPPYGEYYEQYF. CDR3 in DNA: TGTGCCAGCAGTTTACCCCCCTACGGAGAGTACTACGAGCAGTACTTC.

This clonotype has a handful of counts. The chain joins TRBV7-9 to TRBJ2-7; 13 nucleotides line up with TRBD2. Germline V CDR1 and CDR2: SEHNR, FQNEAQ (reference sequence). Germline trimming cut 4 bases from V and 5 bases from J; bases unmatched to any gene: 14. The CDR3 covers 18 residues. CDR3 nucleotides: TGTGCCAGCAGCTCCCTCGAACTAGCGGGAGGGGTAGAGAACGAGCAGTACTTC. Residues: CASSSLELAGGVENEQYF.

This clonotype was picked up a small number of times. The rearrangement joins TRBV29-1 to TRBJ2-1; 9 bases agree with TRBD1. The CDR3 has 15 amino acids. V lost 1 base, J lost 7 bases, and 8 bases stayed unmatched. CDR1 is SQVTM, CDR2 ANQGSEA, per germline. CDR3 DNA sequence: TGCAGCGTTGAAGGAAGACAGGGGGAGAGGAATGAGCAGTTCTTC. It encodes CSVEGRQGERNEQFF.

The chain is built from TRBV20-1 and TRBJ2-5, with TRBD2 matching 13 bases. CDR3 length: 15 amino acids. In germline, CDR1 is DFQATT, CDR2 SNEGSKA (reference sequence). The CDR3 sequence is CSALTSGGAAETQYF. DNA of the CDR3: TGCAGCGCCCTTACTAGCGGGGGGGCGGCGGAGACCCAGTACTTC.

The genes are TRBV28 and TRBJ2-1; 10 nucleotides line up with TRBD2. Near its end, the DNA agrees better with TRBJ2-5, so the J call may be wrong. This CDR3 has 15 residues. Germline V gene lookup returns CDR1 MDHEN and CDR2 SYDVKM. The CDR3 DNA follows: TGTGCCAGCAGCCAGCGGGGGGGAATACAAGAGACCCAGTACTTC. Translating it yields CASSQRGGIQETQYF.

This chain connects TRBV3-1 to TRBJ1-4; no clear D. Between the trimmed V and J ends, which lost 0 bases and 3 bases, there was a span of 8 bases. This CDR3 region has 15 residues. CDR1 is LGHDT, CDR2 YNNKEL, per germline (reference sequence). In DNA, the CDR3 is TGTGCCAGCAGCCAAGATTTGGGTCCTAATGAAAAACTGTTTTTT. It codes for CASSQDLGPNEKLFF.

The chain recombines TRBV29-1 with TRBJ1-5; the D gene is possibly TRBD1 (6 bases). The CDR3 is 16 residues long. The germline V gene encodes CDR1 SQVTM and CDR2 ANQGSEA. The germline V and J ends were trimmed by 2 bases and 0 bases, with 14 bases remaining between them. The DNA for the CDR3 is TGCAGCGTTGAATTAGGGGGGACCGGTAGCAATCAGCCCCAGCATTTT. As protein: CSVELGGTGSNQPQHF. Using reference TRBV29-1 and TRBJ1-5 for the parts outside the CDR3, the full variable domain is SAVISQKPSRDICQRGTSLTIQCQVDSQVTMMFWYRQQPGQSLTLIATANQGSEATYESGFVIDKFPISRPNLTFSTLTVSNMSPEDSSIYLCSVELGGTGSNQPQHFGDGTRLSIL.